These T cell receptor beta chains were read from a single sample in a study of OX40 agonist ivuxolimab in advanced cancers. The repertoire was sequenced with immunoSEQ multiplex PCR; TCRdb's copy has only in-frame clones and lacks some. Found here are around 63,000 clones, 88% of them singletons; the top ten hold approximately 0.3%. Material: CD4+ or CD8+ T cells sorted from blood, obtained in a trial of the OX40 agonist ivuxolimab. The receptors here all came from an adult with an advanced solid tumor such as melanoma, head and neck, liver or kidney cancer. Both conserved end residues are part of each CDR3. D genes are given only for firm matches. Only some rows state a clone size, as once, few, many or a class for expanded clones.

v_call: TRBV27
clone_size: .
j_call: TRBJ2-1
d_call: TRBD1
cdr3_nt: TGTGCCAGCAGTTCTCTAGGGACAGTCTACAATGAGCAGTTCTTC
cdr3_aa: CASSSLGTVYNEQFF

v_call: TRBV4-2
clone_size: .
j_call: TRBJ1-4
d_call: .
cdr3_nt: TGTGCCAGCAGCCAAGATCACCGCACAGGAGTTAATGAAAAACTGTTTTTT
cdr3_aa: CASSQDHRTGVNEKLFF

v_call: TRBV5-1
clone_size: .
j_call: TRBJ2-1
d_call: TRBD2
cdr3_nt: TGCGCCAGCAGCCGTACGGGACTAGCGGGGTACAATGAGCAGTTCTTC
cdr3_aa: CASSRTGLAGYNEQFF

v_call: TRBV7-8
clone_size: .
j_call: TRBJ2-3
d_call: TRBD2
cdr3_nt: TGTGCCAGCAGCCTCGGACTAGCCGGGACAGATACGCAGTATTTT
cdr3_aa: CASSLGLAGTDTQYF

v_call: TRBV29-1
clone_size: .
j_call: TRBJ2-1
d_call: .
cdr3_nt: TGCAGCGTTGTCGGCGGAACGGTTCCCAATGAGCAGTTCTTC
cdr3_aa: CSVVGGTVPNEQFF

v_call: TRBV5-6
clone_size: once
j_call: TRBJ2-5
d_call: .
cdr3_nt: TGTGCCAGCAGCTGGTACCAAGAGACCCAGTACTTC
cdr3_aa: CASSWYQETQYF

v_call: TRBV5-1
clone_size: .
j_call: TRBJ1-4
d_call: .
cdr3_nt: TGCGCCAGCAGCTTTACTCGACAGCAGAATGAAAAACTGTTTTTT
cdr3_aa: CASSFTRQQNEKLFF

v_call: TRBV6-5
clone_size: once
j_call: TRBJ2-5
d_call: .
cdr3_nt: TGTGCCAGCAGTACCCTAGGGGAGACCCAGTACTTC
cdr3_aa: CASSTLGETQYF

v_call: TRBV10-1
clone_size: .
j_call: TRBJ1-1
d_call: TRBD1
cdr3_nt: TGCGCCAGCAGCCGAAGGACAGGGCTGAACACTGAAGCTTTCTTT
cdr3_aa: CASSRRTGLNTEAFF

v_call: TRBV7-9
clone_size: .
j_call: TRBJ2-7
d_call: TRBD2
cdr3_nt: TGTGCCAGCAGCCCCCCGTTAGGGAGGGCCTCCTACGAGCAGTACTTC
cdr3_aa: CASSPPLGRASYEQYF

v_call: TRBV5-4
clone_size: .
j_call: TRBJ2-3
d_call: TRBD2
cdr3_nt: TGTGCCAGCAGCTTACGACTAGCGGGAGGGCCGGCAGATACGCAGTATTTT
cdr3_aa: CASSLRLAGGPADTQYF

v_call: TRBV2
clone_size: .
j_call: TRBJ2-6
d_call: TRBD1
cdr3_nt: TGTGCCAGCAGAGTCCAGGGGGCATCAGCCAACGTCCTGACTTTC
cdr3_aa: CASRVQGASANVLTF

v_call: TRBV11-1
clone_size: .
j_call: TRBJ2-5
d_call: TRBD1
cdr3_nt: TGTGCCAGCAGCTTAGCCCGATCCTCCGGGACAGGGGGATCTTCGCAGTACTTC
cdr3_aa: CASSLARSSGTGGSSQYF

v_call: TRBV7-9
clone_size: .
j_call: TRBJ2-7
d_call: .
cdr3_nt: TGTGCCAGCAGCTTGGGACTTGCCTCGGAGCAGTACTTC
cdr3_aa: CASSLGLASEQYF

v_call: TRBV2
clone_size: .
j_call: TRBJ2-7
d_call: .
cdr3_nt: TGTGCCAGCAGCCACCAAAACAGGGTTGGCGTGTGGGAGCAGTACTTC
cdr3_aa: CASSHQNRVGVWEQYF

v_call: TRBV11-2
clone_size: .
j_call: TRBJ1-2
d_call: .
cdr3_nt: TGTGCCAGCAGCCCGGACACTTCCTATGGCTACACCTTC
cdr3_aa: CASSPDTSYGYTF

v_call: TRBV10-3
clone_size: few
j_call: TRBJ1-1
d_call: .
cdr3_nt: TGTGCCATCAGTGAAAAGGTGTCAGGGAACACTGAAGCTTTCTTT
cdr3_aa: CAISEKVSGNTEAFF

v_call: TRBV29-1
clone_size: .
j_call: TRBJ2-5
d_call: TRBD1
cdr3_nt: TGCAGCCATGGACAGGGCACCGAGACCCAGTACTTC
cdr3_aa: CSHGQGTETQYF

v_call: TRBV7-2
clone_size: .
j_call: TRBJ2-5
d_call: TRBD1
cdr3_nt: TGTGCCAGCAGCCTAATGACAGGGTTGGAGACCCAGTACTTC
cdr3_aa: CASSLMTGLETQYF

v_call: TRBV5-5
clone_size: few
j_call: TRBJ1-3
d_call: .
cdr3_nt: TGTGCCAGCAGCTTGTCGGTCTTCTCTGGAAACACCATATATTTT
cdr3_aa: CASSLSVFSGNTIYF

v_call: TRBV27
clone_size: .
j_call: TRBJ2-1
d_call: .
cdr3_nt: TGTGCCAGCAAAACGAGTTACAATGAGCAGTTCTTC
cdr3_aa: CASKTSYNEQFF

v_call: TRBV7-2
clone_size: .
j_call: TRBJ2-5
d_call: .
cdr3_nt: TGTGCCAGCAGCTTAGTATTCGTAGCGGAGACCCAGTACTTC
cdr3_aa: CASSLVFVAETQYF

v_call: TRBV19
clone_size: .
j_call: TRBJ2-3
d_call: TRBD2
cdr3_nt: TGTGCCAGTAGTATATACCCACCGACTAGCGGGAGCACAGATACGCAGTATTTT
cdr3_aa: CASSIYPPTSGSTDTQYF

v_call: TRBV7-2
clone_size: .
j_call: TRBJ1-2
d_call: .
cdr3_nt: TGTGCCAGCAGCTTAGAGGGGGGGAGAATTAACTATGGCTACACCTTC
cdr3_aa: CASSLEGGRINYGYTF

v_call: TRBV5-4
clone_size: .
j_call: TRBJ2-1
d_call: .
cdr3_nt: TGTGCCAGCAGCTTGGAGGTAGCTAGCTCCTACAATGAGCAGTTCTTC
cdr3_aa: CASSLEVASSYNEQFF

v_call: TRBV4-1
clone_size: .
j_call: TRBJ1-4
d_call: .
cdr3_nt: TGCGCCAGCAGGTCCATTGTGGGGGGGGAAAAACTGTTTTTT
cdr3_aa: CASRSIVGGEKLFF

v_call: TRBV11-2
clone_size: once
j_call: TRBJ2-1
d_call: .
cdr3_nt: TGTGCCAGCAGCTTAGATCTTAACAATGAGCAGTTCTTC
cdr3_aa: CASSLDLNNEQFF

v_call: TRBV28
clone_size: .
j_call: TRBJ2-1
d_call: TRBD2
cdr3_nt: TGTGCCAGCAGCCAACGACTAGCGGGAGGAGATGAGCAGTTCTTC
cdr3_aa: CASSQRLAGGDEQFF

v_call: TRBV18
clone_size: .
j_call: TRBJ2-3
d_call: TRBD2
cdr3_nt: TGTGCCAGCTCAGATTCACTAGCGGGAGGGCCAGGAGTTGGCACAGATACGCAGTATTTT
cdr3_aa: CASSDSLAGGPGVGTDTQYF